This T cell receptor (beta chain) stems from a study of memory CD4+ T cells and cytomegalovirus serostatus. Study-level information: Donors were healthy Belgian adults, several CMV seropositive and approximately 25 seronegative. Findings of the study overall: Median bootstrapped AUC for CMV status was approximately 0.96 originally, roughly 0.92 US-trained. The CMV-associated TCR signature appears largely within the CD4+ memory repertoire.

Single viable CD3+CD4+CD8-CD45RO+ cells were sorted as the memory CD4+ T cells. CD4+ T cells were isolated by positive magnetic selection. The CDR3 consists of 15 residues. With 5 bases clipped from V and 7 bases from J, the junction kept 6 bases outside the gene matches. Germline V gives CDR1 SGHNT, CDR2 YYREEE (reference sequence). The assay was immunoSEQ multiplex PCR, and TCRdb's table has in-frame clones only and misses some. The table includes some 52,000 clones, 65% to 85% detected once. In its sample, this clone was seen once. The antigen is not known. The V gene is TRBV5-4, the J gene TRBJ2-2, with 12 bases lining up with TRBD2. The sequenced sample was memory CD4+ T cells from blood. The source is an adult in good health and CMV-seropositive. The CDR3 bases are TGTGCCAGCAGGCTAGCGGGAGGGCCGGGCGGGGAGCTGTTTTTT. It specifies CASRLAGGPGGELFF.